This passage covers 4 T cell receptor beta chains from one sample sequenced in a study of cytotoxic CD8 clonotypes in ibrutinib-treated CLL (dated by TCRdb to the early 2020s). Library preparation used the immunoSEQ multiplex PCR assay. TCRdb took this table from immuneACCESS and kept in-frame rearrangements with V and J called. Such tables lack part of the clones; where checked against another copy, unresolved V genes explain under half of the gap, and the rest is unexplained. In this sample the table shows over 130,000 clones, over 75% of which occur a single time. The top ten constitute 7.5% to 9% of the sample. Specimen: PBMCs, collected after 36 months of ibrutinib treatment. These receptors were obtained from a human donor with chronic lymphocytic leukemia.

This rearrangement joins TRBV9 to TRBJ2-7; 8 bases align to TRBD2. The J segment lost 4 bases and the V segment lost 0 bases, leaving 6 bases of the junction unmatched. CDR1 SGDLS and CDR2 YYNGEE come from the germline V gene. The CDR3 totals 15 residues. CDR3 amino acids: CASSVGWTSYYEQYF. CDR3 bases: TGTGCCAGCAGCGTAGGTTGGACTAGCTATTACGAGCAGTACTTC.

This clone showed up just a few times. The chain uses TRBV28 and TRBJ1-5; D uncertain. Germline-derived CDR1 and CDR2 are MDHEN and SYDVKM. The CDR3 extends over 15 amino acids. V was cut by 5 bases and J by 0 bases, with 11 bases left in between. The CDR3 nucleotides are TGTGCCAGCAGTCCCCTTGCGATTAGCAATCAGCCCCAGCATTTT. This gives the protein CASSPLAISNQPQHF.

The V and J genes are TRBV18 and TRBJ2-5; unclear D gene. Gene TRBJ2-7 matches the end of the DNA better, so the J call may be wrong. This CDR3 contains 16 residues. CDR1 is KGHSH, CDR2 LQKENI, per germline. The CDR3 loop is CASSPQSTVISYEQYF. In nucleotides, the CDR3 is TGTGCCAGCTCACCACAATCAACAGTGATCTCCTACGAGCAGTACTTC.

This clone showed up just a few times. The CDR3 region is CASRDGQGNTIYF. The CDR3 DNA follows: TGCGCCAGCAGGGACGGACAAGGAAACACCATATATTTT. This chain links TRBV5-1 with TRBJ1-3; possible D gene TRBD1, 5 bases. The CDR3 sequence is 13 residues long. CDR1 is SGHRS and CDR2 is YFSETQ in the germline V gene. Trimming took 5 bases from V and 4 from J, leaving 10 bases between them.